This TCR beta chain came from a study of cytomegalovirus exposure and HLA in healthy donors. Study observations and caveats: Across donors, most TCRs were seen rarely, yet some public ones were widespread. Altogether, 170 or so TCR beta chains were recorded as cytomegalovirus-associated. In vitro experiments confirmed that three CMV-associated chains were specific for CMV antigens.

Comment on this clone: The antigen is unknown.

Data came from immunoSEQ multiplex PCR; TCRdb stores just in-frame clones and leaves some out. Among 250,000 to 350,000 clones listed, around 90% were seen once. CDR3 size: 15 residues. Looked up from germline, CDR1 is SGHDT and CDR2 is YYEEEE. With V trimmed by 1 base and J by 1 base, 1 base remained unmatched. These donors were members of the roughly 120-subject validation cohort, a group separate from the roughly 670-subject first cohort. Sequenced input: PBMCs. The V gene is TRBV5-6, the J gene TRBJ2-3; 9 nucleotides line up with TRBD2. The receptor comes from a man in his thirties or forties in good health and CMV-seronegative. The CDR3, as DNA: TGTGCCAGCAGCTTGTCTAGCGGGGGCACAGATACGCAGTATTTT. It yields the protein CASSLSSGGTDTQYF. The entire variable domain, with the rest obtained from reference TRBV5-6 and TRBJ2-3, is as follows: DAGVTQSPTHLIKTRGQQVTLRCSPKSGHDTVSWYQQALGQGPQFIFQYYEEEERQRGNFPDRFSGHQFPNYSSELNVNALLLGDSALYLCASSLSSGGTDTQYFGPGTRLTVL.